This T cell receptor beta chain is from a study of T cell changes during pregnancy in multiple sclerosis. This clone was detected only once. The V end lost 3 bases, the J end lost 1 base, and 14 bases lay between the germline ends. CDR3 size: 15 residues. The germline CDR1 and CDR2 sequences are SGHNT and YYREEE (reference sequence). The protocol was immunoSEQ multiplex PCR, while the TCRdb copy is restricted to in-frame clones and leaves out a portion. This table has fewer than 85,000 clones, roughly 93% appearing once. This material consisted of peripheral blood, taken in the second trimester of pregnancy. This TCR derives from a female donor with multiple sclerosis, enrolled in a pregnancy study. The chain is built from TRBV5-4 and TRBJ2-7; possible D gene TRBD1, 6 bases. In DNA, the CDR3 is TGTGCCAGCAGCTGGGCACAGGGTGCATCCTACGAGCAGTACTTC. Its protein is CASSWAQGASYEQYF. Filled out from reference TRBV5-4 and TRBJ2-7, the complete variable domain reads ETGVTQSPTHLIKTRGQQVTLRCSSQSGHNTVSWYQQALGQGPQFIFQYYREEENGRGNFPPRFSGLQFPNYSSELNVNALELDDSALYLCASSWAQGASYEQYFGPGTRLTVT.